Sequencing of this T cell receptor (beta chain) was carried out in a study of a mutant IDH1 vaccine in newly diagnosed glioma. The wider study: Vaccines began 4-6 weeks after radiotherapy alone, or with temozolomide cycles.

Some clones are missing from TCRdb's copy, which holds only in-frame ones; the method was immunoSEQ multiplex PCR. The sample contains over 35,000 clones, roughly 76% of which appear only once. As for time point: week 23, last vaccination. Each vaccine dose was 300 ug of mutant IDH1 20-mer peptide, with topical imiquimod. New WHO grade 3 or 4 astrocytomas that were IDH1-mutant and ATRX-lost had been found in donors. The V and J ends lost 2 bases and 0 bases respectively, with 2 bases between them. Germline loops: CDR1 MDHEN, CDR2 SYDVKM. The CDR3 loop spans 14 amino acids. For this clone: Antigen specificity is unknown.

The sample here was PBMCs, taken from a glioma patient whose treatment included an IDH1 peptide vaccine. This chain uses TRBV28 with TRBJ2-6; no clear D gene. The receptor comes from a man in his forties or fifties with glioma. Here the CDR3 DNA reads TGTGCCAGCAGTTTAGGCTCTGGGGCCAACGTCCTGACTTTC. Amino acids: CASSLGSGANVLTF.